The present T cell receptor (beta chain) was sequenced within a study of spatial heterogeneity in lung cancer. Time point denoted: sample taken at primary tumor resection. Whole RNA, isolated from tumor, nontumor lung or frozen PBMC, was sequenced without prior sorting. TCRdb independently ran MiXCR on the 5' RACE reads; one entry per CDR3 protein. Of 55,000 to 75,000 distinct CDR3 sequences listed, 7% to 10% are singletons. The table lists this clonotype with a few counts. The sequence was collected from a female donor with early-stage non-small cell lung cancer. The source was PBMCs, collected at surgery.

CDR3 in amino acids: CASGLTIYNEQFF. In DNA, the CDR3 is TGTGCCAGTGGGTTAACAATATACAATGAGCAGTTCTTC. The chain uses TRBV12-3 or TRBV12-4 and TRBJ2-1; D is unresolved. Deletions cut 9 bases from V and 4 bases from J, with 13 bases between. The CDR3 is made up of 13 amino acids.